The clone carrying this T cell receptor beta chain was detected only once. This specimen belongs to a study of blood T cell repertoires in COVID-19. As handled by the study authors: Amplification of reference gene primers provided the estimated nucleated cell counts. Generated by immunoSEQ multiplex PCR, the TCRdb table keeps only in-frame clones and is missing some. V and J calls plus clone size are reproduced from that table; the DNA served to infer D and trimming. The sample lists 300,000 to 350,000 clones, almost 90% occurring once. Researchers sorted participants into cohorts using their self-reported clinical history. Material: PBMCs or T cells enriched from blood (not recorded which). This receptor was obtained from a woman between 18 and 29 years old with acute COVID-19.

CDR3 residues: CASRGQGERYYGYTF. The DNA for the CDR3 is TGTGCCAGCAGGGGACAGGGGGAACGATACTATGGCTACACCTTC. This sequence joins TRBV27 and TRBJ1-2, with TRBD1 identical over 11 bases. The V gene's germline CDR1 is MNHEY and CDR2 SMNVEV (reference sequence). The V and J ends lost 6 bases and 3 bases, in that order; junction bases with no gene match: 6. The length of the CDR3 is 15 residues.